This TCR beta chain was found in a study of PD-1 blockade in classical Hodgkin lymphoma. About the study: Every 2 weeks, patients got 3 mg/kg intravenous nivolumab. Study-wide points: Diminished baseline TCR diversity has been reported in newly diagnosed patients relative to healthy donors. By C4D1, diversity of CD4+ TCRs had risen significantly, whereas that of CD8+ TCRs had not.

In this sample, this clone turned up once. What it binds is unknown. The protocol was immunoSEQ multiplex PCR, while the TCRdb copy is restricted to in-frame clones and leaves out a portion. The sample lists around 53,000 clones; about 75% were seen once. Time point defined: cycle 4 day 1 (C4D1), after five to seven weeks of nivolumab. Every one of the patients relapsed after autologous stem cell transplantation (brentuximab vedotin exposure was variable). Trimming cost V 5 bases and J 0 bases, with 11 bases left between them. CDR1 LGHNA and CDR2 YSLEER come from the germline V gene. This CDR3 region has 14 residues.

This clonotype was obtained from a human donor with classical Hodgkin lymphoma. The rearrangement links TRBV4-3 to TRBJ2-7; TRBD1 or TRBD2 may be the D gene (5 bases each). The sample was peripheral blood mononuclear cells (PBMCs), taken before the fourth cycle of nivolumab. CDR3 region: CASSSGTGSYEQYF. As DNA, the CDR3 is TGCGCCAGCAGCTCCGGGACGGGCTCCTACGAGCAGTACTTC.